This T cell receptor beta chain comes out of a study of OX40 agonist ivuxolimab in advanced cancers. In the study overall: Patients' therapy was ivuxolimab, an antibody that acts as an agonist of OX40 (CD134). Study conclusions and caveats: Average numbers of expanded clones were greater in CD8+ T cells than in CD4+.

The CDR3 spans 16 residues. With V trimmed by 7 bases and J by 3 bases, 12 bases remained unmatched. Germline V gene sequence: CDR1 MDHEN, CDR2 SYDVKM. Turning to this clone: As yet, its antigen is unknown.

Sequencing used immunoSEQ multiplex PCR; TCRdb keeps in-frame clones, though not all of them. Found here are about 60,000 clones, about 85% of them singletons; the top ten hold over 3.5%. The sequencing used CD4+ or CD8+ T cells sorted from blood, collected in a trial of the OX40 agonist ivuxolimab. The chain recombines TRBV28 with TRBJ2-7, with TRBD2 identical over 10 bases. The receptor was derived from an adult with an advanced solid tumor such as melanoma, head and neck, liver or kidney cancer. In nucleotides, the CDR3 is TGTGCCAGCACCACTCTTCAAGCGGGGGGGAACTACGAGCAGTACTTC. Its protein product is CASTTLQAGGNYEQYF.